Listed below are T cell receptor beta chains from one sample, sequenced in a study of prognosis after radiotherapy for stage I lung cancer. TCRdb called the multiplex PCR reads again in MiXCR, with one record for every CDR3 protein. This table has 30,000 to 35,000 distinct CDR3 sequences, roughly 49% appearing once. The sample here was PBMCs, taken before or after stereotactic body radiation therapy (not recorded which). All receptors derive from a donor older than 45 with non-small cell lung cancer. CDR3s include the opening cysteine and the closing phenylalanine or tryptophan. Fields, in order: D gene, V gene, J gene, clone size, CDR3 protein, CDR3 DNA. D genes are given only for firm matches. A row's size may be missing; if present it is once, few, many or a size class.

D: -; V: TRBV6-1; J: TRBJ2-4; size: -; CDR3: CASRMAGRAKNIQYF; DNA: TGTGCCAGCAGAATGGCAGGGAGGGCCAAAAACATTCAGTACTTC
D: TRBD1; V: TRBV6-2/TRBV6-3; J: TRBJ2-7; size: -; CDR3: CASSIPGQGTYEQYF; DNA: TGTGCCAGCAGTATTCCGGGACAGGGGACCTACGAGCAGTACTTC
D: -; V: TRBV6-1; J: TRBJ1-5; size: -; CDR3: CASSAFPAGNQPQHF; DNA: TGTGCCAGCAGCGCATTCCCAGCGGGCAACCAGCCCCAGCATTTT
D: -; V: TRBV6-1; J: TRBJ2-2; size: -; CDR3: CAVRWAGDTGELFF; DNA: TGTGCCGTCAGATGGGCAGGGGACACCGGGGAGCTGTTTTTT
D: TRBD1; V: TRBV27; J: TRBJ1-6; size: -; CDR3: CASRTVGTGVRNSPLHF; DNA: TGTGCCAGCAGGACAGTAGGGACAGGGGTGCGCAATTCACCCCTCCACTTT
D: -; V: TRBV6-1; J: TRBJ2-3; size: -; CDR3: CASNELSQGLTDTQYF; DNA: TGTGCCAGCAATGAACTGTCTCAGGGGCTCACAGATACGCAGTATTTT
D: -; V: TRBV27; J: TRBJ1-6; size: -; CDR3: CASSLVGDNSPLHF; DNA: TGTGCCAGCAGTTTAGTCGGGGATAATTCACCCCTCCACTTT
D: -; V: TRBV7-9; J: TRBJ2-3; size: many; CDR3: CASSQLWKSTDTQYF; DNA: TGTGCCAGCAGCCAACTCTGGAAGAGCACAGATACGCAGTATTTT
D: -; V: TRBV2; J: TRBJ1-5; size: many; CDR3: CASSAQGTSNQPQHF; DNA: TGTGCCAGCAGTGCCCAGGGAACTAGCAATCAGCCCCAGCATTTT
D: -; V: TRBV6-2/TRBV6-3; J: TRBJ2-6; size: -; CDR3: CASSLAVSNSGANFLTF; DNA: TGTGCCAGCTCCCTTGCAGTATCGAACTCTGGGGCCAACTTCCTGACTTTC
D: TRBD2; V: TRBV27; J: TRBJ2-1; size: -; CDR3: CASSLRGTSWMSDQFF; DNA: TGTGCCAGCAGTTTAAGGGGGACTAGCTGGATGTCTGATCAGTTCTTC
D: -; V: TRBV7-3; J: TRBJ2-3; size: -; CDR3: CAGSRTSGSTDTQYF; DNA: TGTGCCGGCAGCCGGACCAGCGGGAGCACAGATACGCAGTATTTT
D: -; V: TRBV19; J: TRBJ1-3; size: -; CDR3: CASSMGLGAGNTIYF; DNA: TGTGCCAGTAGTATGGGTCTGGGGGCTGGAAACACCATATATTTT
D: TRBD2; V: TRBV7-6; J: TRBJ2-1; size: many; CDR3: CASSRAGTSGGYNEQFF; DNA: TGTGCCAGCAGTAGAGCCGGGACTAGCGGGGGCTACAATGAGCAGTTCTTC
D: -; V: TRBV7-8; J: TRBJ1-1; size: many; CDR3: CASSLRVPNTEAFF; DNA: TGTGCCAGCAGCTTAAGGGTCCCGAACACTGAAGCTTTCTTT
D: -; V: TRBV12-3/TRBV12-4; J: TRBJ1-2; size: -; CDR3: CANSDRPNYGYTF; DNA: TGTGCCAACTCAGACAGACCTAACTATGGCTACACCTTC
D: -; V: TRBV6-2/TRBV6-3; J: TRBJ1-2; size: -; CDR3: CASSADRNNYGYTF; DNA: TGTGCCAGCAGTGCGGACAGAAACAACTATGGCTACACCTTC
D: -; V: TRBV5-1; J: TRBJ2-3; size: -; CDR3: CASSSMNIRTNTQYF; DNA: TGCGCCAGCAGCTCCATGAATATTAGGACAAATACGCAGTATTTT
D: TRBD1; V: TRBV5-1; J: TRBJ2-5; size: many; CDR3: CASSTGQGRLQETQYF; DNA: TGCGCCAGCAGCACTGGACAGGGCCGGCTTCAAGAGACCCAGTACTTC
D: -; V: TRBV28; J: TRBJ2-7; size: once; CDR3: CASGRYYEQYF; DNA: TGTGCCAGCGGAAGGTACTACGAGCAGTACTTC
D: -; V: TRBV20-1; J: TRBJ2-7; size: many; CDR3: CSAPIPLSYEQYF; DNA: TGCAGTGCACCGATACCCCTCTCCTACGAGCAGTACTTC
D: TRBD1; V: TRBV19; J: TRBJ2-4; size: once; CDR3: CARSATGGKNIQYF; DNA: TGTGCCAGGTCAGCTACAGGGGGCAAAAACATTCAGTACTTC